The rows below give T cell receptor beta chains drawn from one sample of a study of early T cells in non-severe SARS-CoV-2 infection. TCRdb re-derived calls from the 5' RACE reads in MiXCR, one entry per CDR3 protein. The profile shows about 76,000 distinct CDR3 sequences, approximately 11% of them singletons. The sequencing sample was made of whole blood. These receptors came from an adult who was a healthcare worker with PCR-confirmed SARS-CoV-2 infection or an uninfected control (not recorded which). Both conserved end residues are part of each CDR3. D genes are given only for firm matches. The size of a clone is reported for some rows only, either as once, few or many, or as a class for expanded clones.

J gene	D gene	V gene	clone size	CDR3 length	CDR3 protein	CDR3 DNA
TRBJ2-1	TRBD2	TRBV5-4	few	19	CASSLPASGGISSYNEQFF	TGTGCCAGCAGCTTGCCCGCTAGCGGGGGGATTAGCTCCTACAATGAGCAGTTCTTC
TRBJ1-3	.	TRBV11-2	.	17	CASSLDGGHHSGNTIYF	TGTGCCAGCAGCTTAGATGGGGGACACCACTCTGGAAACACCATATATTTT
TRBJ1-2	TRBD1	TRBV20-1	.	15	CSASLHRDSNYGYTF	TGCAGTGCTAGTTTACACCGGGACAGCAACTATGGCTACACCTTC
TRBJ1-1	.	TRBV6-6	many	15	CASSYSGEINTEAFF	TGTGCCAGCAGTTACTCCGGGGAAATAAACACTGAAGCTTTCTTT
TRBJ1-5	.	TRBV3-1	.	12	CASSFRRKPQHF	TGTGCCAGCAGCTTCAGGAGGAAGCCCCAGCATTTT
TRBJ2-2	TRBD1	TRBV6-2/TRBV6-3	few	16	CASSYGATGFSGELFF	TGTGCCAGCAGTTACGGCGCGACAGGGTTTAGCGGGGAGCTGTTTTTT
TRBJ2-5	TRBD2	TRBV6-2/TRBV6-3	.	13	CASKAGIQETQYF	TGTGCCAGCAAAGCGGGAATTCAAGAGACCCAGTACTTC
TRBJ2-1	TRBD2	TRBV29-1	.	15	CSAGLGGGNYNEQFF	TGCAGCGCAGGTCTTGGCGGGGGGAATTACAATGAGCAGTTCTTC
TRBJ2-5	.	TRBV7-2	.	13	CASTLLAQETQYF	TGTGCCAGCACCCTACTAGCCCAAGAGACCCAGTACTTC
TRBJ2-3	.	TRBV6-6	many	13	CASREAGADTQYF	TGTGCCAGCAGGGAGGCTGGGGCAGATACGCAGTATTTT
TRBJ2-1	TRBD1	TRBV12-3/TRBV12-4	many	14	CASKDRGSYNEQFF	TGTGCCAGCAAGGACAGGGGTTCCTACAATGAGCAGTTCTTC
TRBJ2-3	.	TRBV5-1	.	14	CASSLWGGADTQYF	TGCGCCAGCAGCTTGTGGGGAGGCGCAGATACGCAGTATTTT
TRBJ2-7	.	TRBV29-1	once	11	CSVTTAYEQYF	TGCAGCGTGACGACAGCCTACGAGCAGTACTTC
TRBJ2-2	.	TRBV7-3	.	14	CASSLRGQSGELFF	TGTGCCAGCAGCTTAAGGGGGCAATCCGGGGAGCTGTTTTTT
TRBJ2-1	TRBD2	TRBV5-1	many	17	CASSLKASGGAFNEQFF	TGCGCCAGCAGCTTGAAAGCTAGCGGGGGGGCGTTTAATGAGCAGTTCTTC
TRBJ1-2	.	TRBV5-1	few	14	CASSQIQGGYGYTF	TGCGCCAGCAGCCAGATCCAGGGTGGCTATGGCTACACCTTC
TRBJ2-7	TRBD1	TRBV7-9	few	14	CASSPTDRGYEQYF	TGTGCCAGCAGCCCGACGGACAGGGGCTACGAGCAGTACTTC
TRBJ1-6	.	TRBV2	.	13	CASKGQGDSPLHF	TGTGCCAGCAAAGGGCAGGGTGATTCACCCCTCCACTTT
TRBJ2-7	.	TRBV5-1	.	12	CASSHGIYEQYF	TGCGCCAGCAGCCACGGGATTTACGAGCAGTACTTC
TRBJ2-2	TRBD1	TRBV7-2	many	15	CASSLQGTATGELFF	TGTGCCAGCAGCCTACAGGGGACAGCCACCGGGGAGCTGTTTTTT
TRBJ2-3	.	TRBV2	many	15	CASSESQGQGDTQYF	TGTGCCAGCAGTGAGAGTCAGGGTCAAGGAGATACGCAGTATTTT
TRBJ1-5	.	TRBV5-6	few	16	CASSSSTTGPSQPQHF	TGTGCCAGCAGCTCCTCAACTACAGGGCCCAGTCAGCCCCAGCATTTT
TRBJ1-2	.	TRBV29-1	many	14	CSVDHIQANYGYTF	TGCAGCGTTGATCATATACAGGCCAACTATGGCTACACCTTC
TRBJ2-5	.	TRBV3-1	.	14	CASSQEGGPETQYF	TGTGCCAGCAGCCAAGAGGGGGGGCCAGAGACCCAGTACTTC
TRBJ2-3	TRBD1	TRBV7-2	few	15	CASSLRTGGSDTQYF	TGTGCCAGCAGCTTAAGGACAGGGGGGTCAGATACGCAGTATTTT
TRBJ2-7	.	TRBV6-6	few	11	CASSRQYEQYF	TGTGCCAGCAGCCGGCAATACGAGCAGTACTTC
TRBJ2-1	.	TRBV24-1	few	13	CATSDRRLGEQFF	TGTGCCACCTCGGACAGACGCCTTGGTGAGCAGTTCTTC
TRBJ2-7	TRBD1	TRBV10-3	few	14	CAISATDRGYGQYF	TGTGCCATCAGTGCCACCGACAGGGGATATGGGCAGTACTTC
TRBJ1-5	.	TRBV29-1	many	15	CSVEVAGNSNQPQHF	TGCAGCGTTGAAGTGGCGGGCAATAGCAATCAGCCCCAGCATTTT
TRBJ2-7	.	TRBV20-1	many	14	CSAWAGDGFYEQYF	TGCAGTGCCTGGGCTGGGGATGGATTCTACGAGCAGTACTTC
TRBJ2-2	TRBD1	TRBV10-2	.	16	CASSDDLGQGFGELFF	TGCGCCAGCAGTGACGACCTCGGACAGGGGTTCGGGGAGCTGTTTTTT
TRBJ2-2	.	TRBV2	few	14	CASRSSGGTGELFF	TGTGCCAGCCGAAGTTCCGGGGGTACCGGGGAGCTGTTTTTT
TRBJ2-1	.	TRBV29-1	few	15	CSVEEGSGGLDEQFF	TGCAGCGTTGAAGAAGGTTCAGGGGGGCTTGATGAGCAGTTCTTC
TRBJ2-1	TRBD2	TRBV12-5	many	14	CASGLGLAGDEQFF	TGTGCTAGTGGTTTGGGACTAGCGGGGGATGAGCAGTTCTTC